The sequence of this TCR beta chain was determined in a study of cytomegalovirus exposure and HLA in healthy donors. Study observations and caveats: HLA alleles showed associations with fewer than 20,000 TCR beta sequences in a later analysis, at a 0.05 false discovery rate. Specific recognition of CMV antigens was confirmed in vitro for three chains (all CMV-associated). CMV serostatus stood as the only immune exposure information on hand.

This clone was counted a few times. What it binds is unknown. 60 Vbeta and 13 Jbeta primers were used in PCR. Sequencing used immunoSEQ multiplex PCR; TCRdb keeps in-frame clones, though not all of them. The data hold around 130,000 clones, with roughly 8.3% observed a single time. This CDR3 has 15 residues. Trimming shortened V by 1 base and J by 3 bases, and 7 bases separated the two germline ends. CDR1 SNHLY and CDR2 FYNNEI come from the germline V gene. Sequencing used PBMCs. The genes are TRBV2 and TRBJ1-6; D not certain. The clonotype was recovered from a man aged 35 to 55 in good health and CMV-seronegative. Here the CDR3 DNA reads TGTGCCAGCAGTGAAGGGAGGATCTATAATTCACCCCTCCACTTT. This translates into CASSEGRIYNSPLHF. The full variable domain, with the rest looked up from reference TRBV2 and TRBJ1-6, is EPEVTQTPSHQVTQMGQEVILRCVPISNHLYFYWYRQILGQKVEFLVSFYNNEISEKSEIFDDQFSVERPDGSNFTLKIRSTKLEDSAMYFCASSEGRIYNSPLHFGNGTRLTVT.